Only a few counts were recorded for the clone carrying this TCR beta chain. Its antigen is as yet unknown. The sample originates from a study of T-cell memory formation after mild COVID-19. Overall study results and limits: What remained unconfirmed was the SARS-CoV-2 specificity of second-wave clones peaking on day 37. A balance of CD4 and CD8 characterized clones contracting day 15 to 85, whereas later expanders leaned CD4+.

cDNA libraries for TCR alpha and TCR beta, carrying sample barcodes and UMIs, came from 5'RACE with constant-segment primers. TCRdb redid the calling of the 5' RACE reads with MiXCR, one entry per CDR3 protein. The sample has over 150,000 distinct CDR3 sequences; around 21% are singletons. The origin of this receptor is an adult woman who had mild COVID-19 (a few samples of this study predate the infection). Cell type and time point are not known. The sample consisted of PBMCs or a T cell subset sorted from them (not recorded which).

The CDR3 here is CASSLVGPKETQYF. The CDR3 nucleotides are TGTGCCAGCAGCTTAGTCGGTCCCAAAGAGACCCAGTACTTC. V usage is TRBV7-9 and J usage is TRBJ2-5; D not resolved. Germline V gene data show CDR1 as SEHNR and CDR2 as FQNEAQ (reference sequence). Trimming removed 1 base from V and 3 bases from J, with 9 bases in between. This CDR3 comprises 14 residues.